This entry is about one TCR beta chain. TCRdb re-derived calls from the 5' RACE reads in MiXCR, one entry per CDR3 protein. The data hold 250,000 to 300,000 distinct CDR3 sequences, with under 8.5% observed a single time. The source of the sample is a study of T-cell memory formation after mild COVID-19. V was cut by 9 bases and J by 0 bases, with 8 bases left in between. CDR3 length: 13 amino acids. Germline-derived CDR1 and CDR2 are KGHDR and SFDVKD. Sequencing was carried out using PBMCs or a T cell subset sorted from them (not recorded which). The chain couples TRBV24-1 to TRBJ1-5; the D gene is possibly TRBD1 (5 bases). The receptor's source is a man younger than 35 who had mild COVID-19 (a few samples of this study predate the infection). Cell type and time point are not known. The DNA of the CDR3 is TGTGCCACCCAGGGTTATAGCAATCAGCCCCAGCATTTT. Translating it yields CATQGYSNQPQHF.